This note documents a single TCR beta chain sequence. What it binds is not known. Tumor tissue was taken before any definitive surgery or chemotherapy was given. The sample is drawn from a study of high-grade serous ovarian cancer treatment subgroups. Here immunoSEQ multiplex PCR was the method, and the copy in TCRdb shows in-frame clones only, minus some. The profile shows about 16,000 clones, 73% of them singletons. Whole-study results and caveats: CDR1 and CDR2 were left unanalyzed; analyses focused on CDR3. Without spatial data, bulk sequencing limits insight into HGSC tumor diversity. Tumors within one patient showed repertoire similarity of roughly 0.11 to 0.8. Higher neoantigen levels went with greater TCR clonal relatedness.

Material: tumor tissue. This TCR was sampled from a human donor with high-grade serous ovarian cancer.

Here the CDR3 reads CASSAPTGTGSYGYTF. The CDR3 region has the DNA TGTGCCAGCAGCGCGCCCACCGGGACAGGGTCCTATGGCTACACCTTC. The rearrangement uses TRBV7-9 and TRBJ1-2; 9 positions match TRBD1. The trim removed 5 bases at V and 4 bases at J, leaving 11 bases unmatched. Germline CDR1 is SEHNR and CDR2 is FQNEAQ (reference sequence). The CDR3 spans 16 residues. The full variable domain, completed using reference TRBV7-9 and TRBJ1-2, is DTGVSQNPRHKITKRGQNVTFRCDPISEHNRLYWYRQTLGQGPEFLTYFQNEAQLEKSRLLSDRFSAERPKGSFSTLEIQRTEQGDSAMYLCASSAPTGTGSYGYTFGSGTRLTVV.